This is a list of T cell receptor beta chains from one sample in a study of T cell responses to AZD1222 COVID-19 vaccine. Clones were sequenced by immunoSEQ multiplex PCR, and TCRdb holds only the in-frame ones, with some missing. The sample yields fewer than 200,000 clones, approximately 90% seen once. This material consisted of peripheral blood, taken 28 days after the second dose of the MenACWY control vaccine. The receptors were sampled from an adult who received the MenACWY meningococcal vaccine as a control. Each CDR3 is given with its conserved first and last residue. Fields, in order: CDR3 length, clone size, V gene, J gene, D gene, CDR3 protein, CDR3 DNA. D genes are given only for firm matches. Part of the rows lack a size; the others show once, few, many or a class for expanded clones.

15	.	TRBV11-2	TRBJ1-2	.	CASSLSRGRTIGYTF	TGTGCCAGCAGCTTAAGCAGGGGACGGACAATCGGCTACACCTTC
12	.	TRBV28	TRBJ1-1	.	CASNGGNTEAFF	TGTGCCAGCAATGGCGGTAACACTGAAGCTTTCTTT
14	.	TRBV12-5	TRBJ1-2	.	CASGWAPFRGGYTF	TGTGCTAGTGGTTGGGCTCCCTTTCGGGGTGGCTACACCTTC
13	.	TRBV25-1	TRBJ1-2	.	CASSELGGSGYTF	TGTGCCAGCAGTGAATTAGGAGGGTCCGGCTACACCTTC
15	.	TRBV6-5	TRBJ1-2	.	CASSYSRGTPYGYTF	TGTGCCAGCAGTTACTCGAGAGGGACACCCTATGGCTACACCTTC
14	.	TRBV5-1	TRBJ1-1	.	CASRSQGMNTEAFF	TGCGCCAGCAGGTCCCAGGGGATGAACACTGAAGCTTTCTTT
13	.	TRBV5-1	TRBJ1-4	.	CASSLNRDEKLFF	TGCGCCAGCAGCTTGAACAGGGATGAAAAACTGTTTTTT
16	.	TRBV28	TRBJ1-1	.	CASTYSQRLLNTEAFF	TGTGCCAGCACTTACAGCCAGCGTTTATTGAACACTGAAGCTTTCTTT
15	.	TRBV2	TRBJ1-6	.	CASRGFGLGASPLHF	TGTGCCAGCAGAGGGTTTGGCCTCGGGGCTTCACCCCTCCACTTT
17	.	TRBV28	TRBJ1-3	.	CASSLPRAQSSGNTIYF	TGTGCCAGCAGTCTGCCCAGGGCCCAGAGCTCTGGAAACACCATATATTTT
16	.	TRBV28	TRBJ2-3	TRBD2	CASSTPGTSGADTQYF	TGTGCCAGCAGTACACCCGGGACTAGCGGGGCAGATACGCAGTATTTT
15	.	TRBV10-2	TRBJ2-3	.	CASSENWGVSDTQYF	TGCGCCAGCAGTGAAAATTGGGGAGTATCAGATACGCAGTATTTT
12	once	TRBV7-2	TRBJ2-2	TRBD2	CASRGGRGELFF	TGTGCCTCGCGGGGCGGGAGAGGGGAGCTGTTTTTT
17	.	TRBV10-3	TRBJ2-7	TRBD2	CAISERTSGSNSYEQYF	TGTGCCATCAGTGAGCGCACTAGCGGGAGTAACTCCTACGAGCAGTACTTC
15	.	TRBV4-3	TRBJ2-7	.	CASSQAGTGIYEQYF	TGCGCCAGCAGCCAGGCCGGGACGGGCATTTACGAGCAGTACTTC
14	.	TRBV7-9	TRBJ2-2	.	CASSVTTNTGELFF	TGTGCCAGCAGCGTCACAACGAACACCGGGGAGCTGTTTTTT
13	.	TRBV30	TRBJ2-7	.	CAWSYTGSNEQYF	TGTGCCTGGAGTTATACAGGGTCAAACGAGCAGTACTTC
12	.	TRBV15	TRBJ2-7	.	CATSTRVGEQYF	TGTGCCACCAGCACTCGAGTTGGCGAGCAGTACTTC
15	few	TRBV7-9	TRBJ1-3	.	CASSFFGDSGNTIYF	TGTGCCAGCAGCTTTTTCGGGGACTCTGGAAACACCATATATTTT
15	.	TRBV19	TRBJ1-6	TRBD1	CASRSGQGGGSPLHF	TGTGCCAGTCGTTCAGGACAGGGTGGGGGATCACCCCTCCACTTT
15	.	TRBV7-9	TRBJ1-3	TRBD1	CASSFPGGSGNTIYF	TGTGCCAGCAGCTTTCCAGGGGGTTCTGGAAACACCATATATTTT
15	.	TRBV4-3	TRBJ2-1	.	CASSRPLGALNEQFF	TGCGCCAGCAGCCGTCCTCTCGGGGCTTTGAATGAGCAGTTCTTC
14	.	TRBV6-5	TRBJ1-5	.	CASGPRTDGQPQHF	TGTGCCAGCGGCCCAAGGACAGATGGTCAGCCCCAGCATTTT
14	once	TRBV12-5	TRBJ2-7	TRBD1	CASAPRDRAYEQYF	TGTGCTAGTGCCCCCCGGGACAGAGCCTACGAGCAGTACTTC
11	.	TRBV20-1	TRBJ2-7	.	CSGQSINEQYF	TGCAGTGGGCAGAGTATTAACGAGCAGTACTTC
15	.	TRBV18	TRBJ1-2	TRBD1	CASSPKGQGAAGYTF	TGTGCCAGCTCACCAAAGGGACAGGGGGCTGCTGGCTACACCTTC